The rows below give T cell receptor beta chains drawn from one sample of a study of shared clonotypes between healthy human individuals. The table came from immunoSEQ multiplex PCR; TCRdb's copy has only in-frame clones and leaves some out. The sample lists about 2.4 million clones; under 95% were seen once. The sequenced material came from naive CD4+ T cells from PBMCs. Source of these receptors: a man younger than 30 in good health. Some clones in this sample may be carry-over from other donors' samples. Both conserved end residues are part of each CDR3. D genes are given only for firm matches. Clone size is not always given. Where it is, it says once, few, many or a class for expanded clones.

V gene	D gene	CDR3 length	J gene	clone size	CDR3 DNA	CDR3 protein
TRBV14	-	12	TRBJ2-3	-	TGTGCCAGCAGCCCCTCCACAGATACGCAGTATTTT	CASSPSTDTQYF
TRBV7-9	-	15	TRBJ2-4	-	TGTGCCAGCAGCGCCCAGGGTGCTGCCAGAGACATTCAGTACTTC	CASSAQGAARDIQYF
TRBV5-4	-	15	TRBJ2-3	-	TGTGCCAGCAGCTTGGGTGGAGCTAGCACAGATACGCAGTATTTT	CASSLGGASTDTQYF
TRBV6-5	-	14	TRBJ1-2	-	TGTGCCAGCAGTTACTCGACGGATCTCGATGGCTACACCTTC	CASSYSTDLDGYTF
TRBV10-1	-	13	TRBJ2-1	-	TGCGCCAGCAGTGAAACCGGTCGGAGTGAGCAGTTCTTC	CASSETGRSEQFF
TRBV7-3	TRBD2	16	TRBJ2-1	-	TGTGCCAGCAGCGCCGGACTAGCGGGCGGTGGGGATGAGCAGTTCTTC	CASSAGLAGGGDEQFF
TRBV28	TRBD1	16	TRBJ2-7	-	TGTGCCAGCAGCCCAGGGGGCCTCGGGGCGGACTACGAGCAGTACTTC	CASSPGGLGADYEQYF
TRBV29-1	-	13	TRBJ2-3	-	TGCAGCGTTGCTAGCGTGGTGGCAGATACGCAGTATTTT	CSVASVVADTQYF
TRBV28	-	15	TRBJ1-1	few	TGTGCCAGCACTCTTTTCAGGGGAGGTGGCACTGAAGCTTTCTTT	CASTLFRGGGTEAFF
TRBV27	-	15	TRBJ2-5	once	TGTGCCAGCAGTCCATTATTCGGCAGGGATGAGACCCAGTACTTC	CASSPLFGRDETQYF
TRBV6-5	-	13	TRBJ1-1	-	TGTGCCAGCAGAAGACAGCTGAACACTGAAGCTTTCTTT	CASRRQLNTEAFF
TRBV7-6	TRBD2	15	TRBJ2-2	-	TGTGCCAGCAGCCCGAGACTAGCGGGAGCCGGGGAGCTGTTTTTT	CASSPRLAGAGELFF
TRBV7-6	TRBD2	14	TRBJ2-3	-	TGTGCCAGCAGCTTAGATAGCGGGAGTGGTACGCAGTATTTT	CASSLDSGSGTQYF
TRBV29-1	TRBD1	15	TRBJ2-3	once	TGCAGCGGGGGGAGTATCCGACAGGGAACAGATACGCAGTATTTT	CSGGSIRQGTDTQYF
TRBV5-1	TRBD1	16	TRBJ2-1	once	TGCGCCAGCAGCCTCTACTTGGGACAGGTCTACAATGAGCAGTTCTTC	CASSLYLGQVYNEQFF
TRBV18	-	13	TRBJ2-7	-	TGTGCCAGCTCATCCGGGGTGGACTACGAGCAGTACTTC	CASSSGVDYEQYF
TRBV19	-	16	TRBJ2-2	-	TGTGCCAGTAGTCGAGGTAGCGGAGGGGGCACCGGGGAGCTGTTTTTT	CASSRGSGGGTGELFF
TRBV28	-	14	TRBJ2-6	-	TGTGCCTACGGGGACCCCCCGGGGAATGGCGTCCTGACTTTC	CAYGDPPGNGVLTF
TRBV10-3	-	13	TRBJ1-5	-	TGTGCCATCAGTGACCAGGGGATGGTGCCCCAGCATTTT	CAISDQGMVPQHF
TRBV18	-	15	TRBJ2-5	-	TGTGCCAGCTCACCAATCAGCGGAAGACAAGAGACCCAGTACTTC	CASSPISGRQETQYF
TRBV7-9	-	14	TRBJ1-1	-	TGTGCCAGCAGCTCCCGGACGGTAAACACTGAAGCTTTCTTT	CASSSRTVNTEAFF
TRBV27	-	17	TRBJ2-2	once	TGTGCCAGCAGTTTGTCAGCGGGTGAGGTCGACACCGGGGAGCTGTTTTTT	CASSLSAGEVDTGELFF
TRBV19	-	14	TRBJ2-1	-	TGTGCCAGCCGGAAAACAAACAGTGACAATGAGCAGTTCTTC	CASRKTNSDNEQFF
TRBV19	TRBD1	15	TRBJ2-2	-	TGTGCCAGTAGTGCTCGGACAGGGCTGGTCGGGGAGCTGTTTTTT	CASSARTGLVGELFF
TRBV9	TRBD2	17	TRBJ2-2	-	TGTGCCAGCAAACGGACTAGCGGGAGGGCGGTCACCGGGGAGCTGTTTTTT	CASKRTSGRAVTGELFF
TRBV29-1	-	15	TRBJ2-7	-	TGCAGCGTCGAAGCCGGGAGCCGGCGGTCCTACGAGCAGTACTTC	CSVEAGSRRSYEQYF
TRBV2	TRBD2	15	TRBJ2-3	-	TGTGCCAGCAGTCCGCGGGGGGCCCCCACGCATACGCAGTATTTT	CASSPRGAPTHTQYF
TRBV4-2	TRBD2	19	TRBJ2-2	-	TGTGCCAGCAGCCAAGCGGTCCTAGCGGGAGGGCTCGGCACCGGGGAGCTGTTTTTT	CASSQAVLAGGLGTGELFF
TRBV6-5	TRBD1	16	TRBJ1-2	-	TGTGCCAGCAGTTACCGGGGACAGGGGGCTGGCTATGGCTACACCTTC	CASSYRGQGAGYGYTF
TRBV2	-	14	TRBJ2-1	-	TGTGCCAGCAGTCCCGAGTTAATCGACAATGAGCAGTTCTTC	CASSPELIDNEQFF
TRBV7-2	TRBD2	16	TRBJ2-5	-	TGTGCCAGCAGCCTTGGACTAGCGGGAGGGGGTGAGACCCAGTACTTC	CASSLGLAGGGETQYF
TRBV5-4	-	16	TRBJ2-3	-	TGTGCCAGCAGCCCGAGTGGCCAGCTTAGCACAGATACGCAGTATTTT	CASSPSGQLSTDTQYF
TRBV5-1	-	15	TRBJ1-4	-	TGCGCCAGCAGCTTGGGGACAGTCATGAATGAAAAACTGTTTTTT	CASSLGTVMNEKLFF
TRBV7-2	TRBD1	14	TRBJ2-1	-	TGTGCCAGCAGCTTGGGACAGGTGGTTGGTGAGCAGTTCTTC	CASSLGQVVGEQFF
TRBV27	TRBD1	15	TRBJ2-7	-	TGTGCCAGCAGTCCTACCGGGACAGGGGCGCACGAGCAGTACTTC	CASSPTGTGAHEQYF
TRBV5-1	-	16	TRBJ2-1	-	TGCGCCAGCAGCTTGGGTTCAGCGGGCGTTATCAATGAGCAGTTCTTC	CASSLGSAGVINEQFF
TRBV9	TRBD1	14	TRBJ2-7	once	TGTGCCAGCAGCGCCCCCGGGACAGGCGCCGAGCAGTACTTC	CASSAPGTGAEQYF
TRBV7-3	TRBD1	14	TRBJ1-1	-	TGTGCCAGCAGCCCCAGGGGGCGGAACACTGAAGCTTTCTTT	CASSPRGRNTEAFF
TRBV5-1	-	18	TRBJ2-3	-	TGCGCCAGCAGCTACCTTCCCTGGGAACTTACTAGCACAGATACGCAGTATTTT	CASSYLPWELTSTDTQYF
TRBV29-1	-	12	TRBJ1-2	-	TGCAGCGTTGAACTGTGGGCGGGGGGCTACACCTTC	CSVELWAGGYTF
TRBV5-1	-	14	TRBJ1-1	few	TGCGCCAGCAGCTCGAAGACAGGGAACACTGAAGCTTTCTTT	CASSSKTGNTEAFF
TRBV6-5	-	15	TRBJ2-3	-	TGTGCCAGCAGTTACACGGGGGCCAGCACAGATACGCAGTATTTT	CASSYTGASTDTQYF
TRBV29-1	-	13	TRBJ2-5	-	TGCAGCTCACGACTGGGTCTAGGGTGGACCCAGTACTTC	CSSRLGLGWTQYF
TRBV5-1	TRBD2	17	TRBJ2-7	-	TGCGCCAGCAGCTGGAACTTAGCGGGAGGGCCTGGGGACGAGCAGTACTTC	CASSWNLAGGPGDEQYF
TRBV7-8	TRBD1	13	TRBJ1-2	-	TGTGCCAGCAGCCTAGACAGGGTGGGCGGCTACACCTTC	CASSLDRVGGYTF
TRBV29-1	-	13	TRBJ1-3	-	TGCAGCGTTGGAGCTAACTCTGGAAACACCATATATTTT	CSVGANSGNTIYF
TRBV6-5	-	15	TRBJ2-3	-	TGTGCCAGCAGTACCCCGGGACCTAGCACAGATACGCAGTATTTT	CASSTPGPSTDTQYF
TRBV27	-	16	TRBJ2-7	once	TGTGCCAGCAGTTTATCGCCCCTCGGGGGAAACTACGAGCAGTACTTC	CASSLSPLGGNYEQYF
TRBV4-1	TRBD1	15	TRBJ1-4	-	TGCGCCAGCAGCCAAGTCGACAGGGTGACTGAAAAACTGTTTTTT	CASSQVDRVTEKLFF
TRBV7-2	-	13	TRBJ1-4	-	TGTGCCAGCAGCAGGTCAACTAATGAAAAACTGTTTTTT	CASSRSTNEKLFF
TRBV29-1	TRBD2	13	TRBJ2-1	-	TGCAGCGTTGAGGCGGGGGGGTACAATGAGCAGTTCTTC	CSVEAGGYNEQFF
TRBV18	-	13	TRBJ2-1	once	TGTGCCACTGGGATCGGACGGCACAATGAGCAGTTCTTC	CATGIGRHNEQFF
TRBV27	-	15	TRBJ2-7	-	TGTGCCAGCAGTCTCCTTGGGGGGCAACCCTACGAGCAGTACTTC	CASSLLGGQPYEQYF
TRBV5-4	-	14	TRBJ2-5	-	TGTGCCAGCAGCCCGTGGGACGGCCAAGAGACCCAGTACTTC	CASSPWDGQETQYF
TRBV2	-	16	TRBJ1-5	-	TGTGCCAGCAGTGGGGGCAGCCATTCTAGCAATCAGCCCCAGCATTTT	CASSGGSHSSNQPQHF
TRBV2	TRBD2	15	TRBJ2-7	-	TGTGCCAGCAGTGAACGGCTAGCGGGTTTCTACGAGCAGTACTTC	CASSERLAGFYEQYF
TRBV5-1	-	16	TRBJ2-6	-	TGCGCCAGCAGCCAACTAACAGGGTCTGGGGCCAACGTCCTGACTTTC	CASSQLTGSGANVLTF
TRBV2	-	13	TRBJ2-7	-	TGTGCCAGCAGTGACCGCAGGTCCTACGAGCAGTACTTC	CASSDRRSYEQYF